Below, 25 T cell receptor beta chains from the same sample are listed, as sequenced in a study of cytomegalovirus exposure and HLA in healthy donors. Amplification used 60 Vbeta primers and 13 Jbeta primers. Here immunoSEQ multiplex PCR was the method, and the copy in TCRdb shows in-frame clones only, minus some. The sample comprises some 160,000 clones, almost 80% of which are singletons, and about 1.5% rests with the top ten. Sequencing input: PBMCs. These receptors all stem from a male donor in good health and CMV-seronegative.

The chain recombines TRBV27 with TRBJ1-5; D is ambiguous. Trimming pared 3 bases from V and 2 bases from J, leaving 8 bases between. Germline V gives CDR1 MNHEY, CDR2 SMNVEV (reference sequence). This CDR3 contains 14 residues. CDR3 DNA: TGTGCCAGCAGTTTCCGGGAAGGCAATCAGCCCCAGCATTTT. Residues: CASSFREGNQPQHF.

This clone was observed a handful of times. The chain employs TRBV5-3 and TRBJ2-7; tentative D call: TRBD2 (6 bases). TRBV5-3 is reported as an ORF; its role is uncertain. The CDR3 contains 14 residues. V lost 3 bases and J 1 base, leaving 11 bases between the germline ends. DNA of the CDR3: TGTGCCAGAAGCTGTAGCGGATGTTCCTACGAGCAGTACTTC. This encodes CARSCSGCSYEQYF.

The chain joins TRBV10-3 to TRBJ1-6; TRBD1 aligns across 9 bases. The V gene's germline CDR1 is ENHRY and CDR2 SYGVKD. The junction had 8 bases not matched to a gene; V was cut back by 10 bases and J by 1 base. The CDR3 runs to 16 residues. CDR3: CATDSGTGSYNSPLHF. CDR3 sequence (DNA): TGTGCCACCGACTCCGGGACAGGGTCCTATAATTCACCCCTCCACTTT.

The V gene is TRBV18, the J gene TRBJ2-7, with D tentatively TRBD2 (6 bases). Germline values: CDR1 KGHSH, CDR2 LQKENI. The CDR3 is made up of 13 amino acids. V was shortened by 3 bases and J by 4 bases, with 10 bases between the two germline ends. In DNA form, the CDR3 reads TGTGCCAGCTCACCCCGAAGCGGGTACGAGCAGTACTTC. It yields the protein CASSPRSGYEQYF. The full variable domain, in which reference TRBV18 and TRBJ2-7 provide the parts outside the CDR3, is NAGVMQNPRHLVRRRGQEARLRCSPMKGHSHVYWYRQLPEEGLKFMVYLQKENIIDESGMPKERFSAEFPKEGPSILRIQQVVRGDSAAYFCASSPRSGYEQYFGPGTRLTVT.

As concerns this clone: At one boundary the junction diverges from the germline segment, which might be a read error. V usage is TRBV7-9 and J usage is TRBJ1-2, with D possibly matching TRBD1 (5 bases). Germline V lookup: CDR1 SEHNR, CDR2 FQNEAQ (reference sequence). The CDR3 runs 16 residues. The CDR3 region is CSSSLASLGGYYGYTF. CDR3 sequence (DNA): TGTTCCAGCAGCTTAGCGTCTCTGGGGGGTTACTATGGCTACACCTTC.

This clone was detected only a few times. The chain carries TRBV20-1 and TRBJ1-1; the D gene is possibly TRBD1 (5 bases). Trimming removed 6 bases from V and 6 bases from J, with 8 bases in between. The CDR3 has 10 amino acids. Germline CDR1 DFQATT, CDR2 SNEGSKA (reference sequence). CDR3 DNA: TGCAGTGCAGGGGTGGCTGAAGCTTTCTTT. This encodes CSAGVAEAFF.

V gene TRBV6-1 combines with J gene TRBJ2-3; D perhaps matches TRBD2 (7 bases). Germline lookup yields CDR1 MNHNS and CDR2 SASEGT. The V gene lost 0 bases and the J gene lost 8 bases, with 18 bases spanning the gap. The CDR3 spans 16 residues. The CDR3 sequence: CASSEAGEGVYATQYF. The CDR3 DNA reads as TGTGCCAGCAGTGAAGCAGGGGAGGGGGTATACGCTACGCAGTATTTT.

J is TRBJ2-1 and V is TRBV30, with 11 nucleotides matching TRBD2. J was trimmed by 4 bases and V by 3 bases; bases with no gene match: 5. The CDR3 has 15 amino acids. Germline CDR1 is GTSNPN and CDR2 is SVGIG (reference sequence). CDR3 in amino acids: CAWSHTSGGYNEQFF. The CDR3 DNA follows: TGTGCCTGGAGCCACACTAGCGGGGGTTACAATGAGCAGTTCTTC.

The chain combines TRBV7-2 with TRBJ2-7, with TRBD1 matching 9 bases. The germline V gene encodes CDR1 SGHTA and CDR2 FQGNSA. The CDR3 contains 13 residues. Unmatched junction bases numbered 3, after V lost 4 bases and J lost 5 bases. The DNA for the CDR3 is TGTGCCAGCAGCTCGACAGGGGGGAACGAGCAGTACTTC. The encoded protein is CASSSTGGNEQYF.

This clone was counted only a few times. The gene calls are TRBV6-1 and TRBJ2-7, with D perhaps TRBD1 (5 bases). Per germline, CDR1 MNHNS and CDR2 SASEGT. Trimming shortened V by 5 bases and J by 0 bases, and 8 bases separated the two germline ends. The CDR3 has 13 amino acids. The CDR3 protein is CASSLTVSYEQYF. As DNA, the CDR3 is TGTGCCAGCAGTTTGACAGTCTCCTACGAGCAGTACTTC.

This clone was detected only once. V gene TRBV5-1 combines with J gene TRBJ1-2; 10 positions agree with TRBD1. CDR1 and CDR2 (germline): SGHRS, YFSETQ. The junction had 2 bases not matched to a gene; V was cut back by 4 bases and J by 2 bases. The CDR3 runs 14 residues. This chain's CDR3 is CASSPGQGNYGYTF. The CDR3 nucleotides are TGCGCCAGCAGCCCGGGACAGGGGAACTATGGCTACACCTTC. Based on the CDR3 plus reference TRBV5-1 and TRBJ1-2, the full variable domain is KAGVTQTPRYLIKTRGQQVTLSCSPISGHRSVSWYQQTPGQGLQFLFEYFSETQRNKGNFPGRFSGRQFSNSRSEMNVSTLELGDSALYLCASSPGQGNYGYTFGSGTRLTVV.

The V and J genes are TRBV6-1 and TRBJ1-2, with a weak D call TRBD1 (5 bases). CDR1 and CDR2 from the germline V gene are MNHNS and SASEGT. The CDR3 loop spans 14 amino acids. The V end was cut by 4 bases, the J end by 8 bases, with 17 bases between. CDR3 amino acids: CASSGDLQGYGYTF. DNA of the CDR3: TGTGCCAGCAGTGGAGACCTTCAGGGCTACGGCTACACCTTC.

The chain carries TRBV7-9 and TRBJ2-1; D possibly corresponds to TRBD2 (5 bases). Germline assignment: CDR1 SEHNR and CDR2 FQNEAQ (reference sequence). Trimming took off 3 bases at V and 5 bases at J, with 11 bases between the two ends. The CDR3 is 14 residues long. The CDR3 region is CASSLRELNNEQFF. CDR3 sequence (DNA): TGTGCCAGCAGCTTGAGGGAGTTGAACAATGAGCAGTTCTTC.

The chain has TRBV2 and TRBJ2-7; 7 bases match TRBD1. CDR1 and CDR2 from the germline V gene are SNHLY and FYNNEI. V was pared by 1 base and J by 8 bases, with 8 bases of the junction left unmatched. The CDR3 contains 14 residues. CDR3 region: CASSEEQGDTKQYF. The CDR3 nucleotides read TGTGCCAGCAGTGAAGAGCAGGGGGATACGAAGCAGTACTTC.

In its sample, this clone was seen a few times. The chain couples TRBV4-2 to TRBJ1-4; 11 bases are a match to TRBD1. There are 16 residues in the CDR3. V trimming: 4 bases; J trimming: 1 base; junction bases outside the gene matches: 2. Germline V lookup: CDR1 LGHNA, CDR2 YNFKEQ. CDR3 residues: CASSRGTGGTNEKLFF. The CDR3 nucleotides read TGTGCCAGCAGCCGCGGGACAGGGGGAACTAATGAAAAACTGTTTTTT.

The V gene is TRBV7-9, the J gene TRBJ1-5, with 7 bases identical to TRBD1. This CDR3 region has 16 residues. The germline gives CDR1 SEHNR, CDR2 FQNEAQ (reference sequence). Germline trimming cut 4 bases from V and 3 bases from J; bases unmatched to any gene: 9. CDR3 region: CASSSTLDRVNQPQHF. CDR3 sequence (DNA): TGTGCCAGCAGCTCCACCCTCGACAGGGTCAATCAGCCCCAGCATTTT.

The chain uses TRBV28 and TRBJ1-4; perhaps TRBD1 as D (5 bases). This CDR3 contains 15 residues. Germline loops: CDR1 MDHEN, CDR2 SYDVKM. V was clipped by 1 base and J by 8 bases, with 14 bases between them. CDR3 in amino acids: CASSLFVRVGEKLFF. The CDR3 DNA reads TGTGCCAGCAGTTTATTTGTCAGGGTGGGGGAAAAACTGTTTTTT.

The CDR3 loop is CASSIDPSSGNTIYF. CDR3 bases: TGTGCCAGTAGTATAGATCCGTCCTCTGGAAACACCATATATTTT. The V gene is TRBV19, the J gene TRBJ1-3, with unresolved D. The length of the CDR3 is 15 residues. Trimming removed 0 bases at V and 0 bases at J, with 6 bases between. The germline CDR1 and CDR2 sequences are LNHDA and SQIVND (reference sequence).

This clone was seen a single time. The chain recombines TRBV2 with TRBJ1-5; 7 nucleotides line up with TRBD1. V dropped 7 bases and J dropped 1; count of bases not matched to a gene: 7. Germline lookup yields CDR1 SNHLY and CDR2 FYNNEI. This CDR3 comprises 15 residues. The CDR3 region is CASMRTTGSNQPQHF. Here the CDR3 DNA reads TGTGCCAGCATGAGGACGACAGGGAGCAATCAGCCCCAGCATTTT.

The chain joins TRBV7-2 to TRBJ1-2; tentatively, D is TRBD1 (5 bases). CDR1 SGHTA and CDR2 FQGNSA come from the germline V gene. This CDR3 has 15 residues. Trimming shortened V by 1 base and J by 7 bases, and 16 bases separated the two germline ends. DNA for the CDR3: TGTGCCAGCAGCTTAGATGCTCGGCAGGGCTCTGGCTACACCTTC. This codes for CASSLDARQGSGYTF.

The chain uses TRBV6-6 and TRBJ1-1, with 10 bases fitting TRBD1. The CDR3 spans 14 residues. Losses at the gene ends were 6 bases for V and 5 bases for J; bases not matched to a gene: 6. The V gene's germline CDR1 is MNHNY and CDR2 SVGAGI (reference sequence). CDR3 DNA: TGTGCCAGCAGCCTCGACAGGGGGCGGACTGAAGCTTTCTTT. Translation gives CASSLDRGRTEAFF.

The CDR3 is CSVEDDYEQYF. In DNA form, the CDR3 reads TGCAGCGTTGAAGACGACTACGAGCAGTACTTC. The chain joins TRBV29-1 to TRBJ2-5; D not certain. The better agreement between TRBJ2-7 and the DNA end casts doubt on the J call. The length of the CDR3 is 11 residues. CDR1 is SQVTM, CDR2 ANQGSEA, per germline.

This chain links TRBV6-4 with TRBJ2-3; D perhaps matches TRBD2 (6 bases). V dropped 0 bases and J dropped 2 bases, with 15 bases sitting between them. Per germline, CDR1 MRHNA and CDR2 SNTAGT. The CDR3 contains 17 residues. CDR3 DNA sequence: TGTGCCAGCAGTGACTCAGGAGGGGCCTCTAACACAGATACGCAGTATTTT. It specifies CASSDSGGASNTDTQYF.

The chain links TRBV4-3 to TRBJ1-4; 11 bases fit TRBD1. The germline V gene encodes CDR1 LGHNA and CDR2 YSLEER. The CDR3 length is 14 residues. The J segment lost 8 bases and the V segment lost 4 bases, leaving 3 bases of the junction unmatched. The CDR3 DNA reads TGCGCCAGCAGCCGGGACAGGGGGGACGAAAAACTGTTTTTT. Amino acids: CASSRDRGDEKLFF.

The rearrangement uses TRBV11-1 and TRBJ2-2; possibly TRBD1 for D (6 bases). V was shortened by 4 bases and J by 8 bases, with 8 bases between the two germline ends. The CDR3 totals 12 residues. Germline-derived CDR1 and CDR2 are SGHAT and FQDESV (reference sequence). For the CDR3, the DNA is TGTGCCAGCAGCTCAAGGGGGGGGGAGCTGTTTTTT. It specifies CASSSRGGELFF.